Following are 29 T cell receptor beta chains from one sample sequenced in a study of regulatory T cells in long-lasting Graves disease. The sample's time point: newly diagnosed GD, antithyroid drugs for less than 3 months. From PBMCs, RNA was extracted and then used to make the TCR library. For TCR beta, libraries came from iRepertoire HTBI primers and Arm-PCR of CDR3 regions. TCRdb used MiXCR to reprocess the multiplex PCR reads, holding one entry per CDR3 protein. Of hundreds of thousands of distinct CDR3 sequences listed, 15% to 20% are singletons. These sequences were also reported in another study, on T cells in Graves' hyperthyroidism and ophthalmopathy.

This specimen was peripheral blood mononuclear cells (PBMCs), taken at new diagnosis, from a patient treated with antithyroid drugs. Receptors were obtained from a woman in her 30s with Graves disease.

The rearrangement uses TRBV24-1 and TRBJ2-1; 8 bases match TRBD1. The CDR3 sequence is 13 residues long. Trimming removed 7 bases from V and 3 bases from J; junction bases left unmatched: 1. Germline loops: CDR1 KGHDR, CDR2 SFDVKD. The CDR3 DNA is TGTGCCACCAGGGGGACAGGCTACAATGAGCAGTTCTTC. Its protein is CATRGTGYNEQFF.

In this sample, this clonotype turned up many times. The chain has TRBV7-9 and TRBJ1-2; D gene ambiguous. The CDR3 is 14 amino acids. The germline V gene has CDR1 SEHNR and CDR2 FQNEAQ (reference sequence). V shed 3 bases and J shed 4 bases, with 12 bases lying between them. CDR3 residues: CASSLEGWSYGYTF. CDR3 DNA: TGTGCCAGCAGCTTGGAAGGGTGGAGCTATGGCTACACCTTC.

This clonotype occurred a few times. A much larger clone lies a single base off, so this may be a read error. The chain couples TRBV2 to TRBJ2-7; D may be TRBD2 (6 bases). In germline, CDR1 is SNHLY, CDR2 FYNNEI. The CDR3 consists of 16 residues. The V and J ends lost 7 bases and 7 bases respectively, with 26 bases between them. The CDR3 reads CASKQRSAGTLGEQYF. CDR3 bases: TGTGCCAGCAAACAGCGCTCTGCCGGGACTCTGGGAGAGCAGTACTTC.

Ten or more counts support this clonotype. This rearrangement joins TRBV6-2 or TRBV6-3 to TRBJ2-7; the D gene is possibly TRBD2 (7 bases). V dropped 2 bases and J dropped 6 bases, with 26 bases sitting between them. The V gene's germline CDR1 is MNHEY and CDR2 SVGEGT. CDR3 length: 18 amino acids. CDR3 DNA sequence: TGTGCCAGCAGTTACCCCGGTTGGGGGCGGGAGAGAACCTCCGAGCAGTACTTC. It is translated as CASSYPGWGRERTSEQYF.

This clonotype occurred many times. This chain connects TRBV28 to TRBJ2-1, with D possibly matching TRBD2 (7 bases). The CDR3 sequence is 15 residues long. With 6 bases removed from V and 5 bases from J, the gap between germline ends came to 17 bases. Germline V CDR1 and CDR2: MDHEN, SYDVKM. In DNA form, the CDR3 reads TGTGCCAGCAGCCCAAGGGGGGGAGCGAACAATGAGCAGTTCTTC. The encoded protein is CASSPRGGANNEQFF. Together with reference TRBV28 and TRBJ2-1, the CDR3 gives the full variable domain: DVKVTQSSRYLVKRTGEKVFLECVQDMDHENMFWYRQDPGLGLRLIYFSYDVKMKEKGDIPEGYSVSREKKERFSLILESASTNQTSMYLCASSPRGGANNEQFFGPGTRLTVL.

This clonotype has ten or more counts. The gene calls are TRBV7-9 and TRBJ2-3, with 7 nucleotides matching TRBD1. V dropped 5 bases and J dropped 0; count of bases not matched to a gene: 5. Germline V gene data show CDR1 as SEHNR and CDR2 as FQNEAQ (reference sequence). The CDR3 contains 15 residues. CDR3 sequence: CASSDRDPSTDTQYF. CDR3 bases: TGTGCCAGCAGCGACAGGGACCCTAGCACAGATACGCAGTATTTT.

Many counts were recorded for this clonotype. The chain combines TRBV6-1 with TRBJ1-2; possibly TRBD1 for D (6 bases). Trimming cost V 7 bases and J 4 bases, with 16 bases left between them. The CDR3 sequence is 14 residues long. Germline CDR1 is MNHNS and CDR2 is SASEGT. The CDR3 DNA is TGTGCCAGCATAAGCGGACAGATAATCTATGGCTACACCTTC. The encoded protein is CASISGQIIYGYTF.

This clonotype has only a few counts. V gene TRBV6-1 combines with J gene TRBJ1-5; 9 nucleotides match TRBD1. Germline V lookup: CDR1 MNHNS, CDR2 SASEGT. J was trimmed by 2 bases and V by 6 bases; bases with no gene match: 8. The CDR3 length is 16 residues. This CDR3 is CASRSTGGNGNQPQHF. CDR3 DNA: TGTGCCAGCAGATCCACAGGGGGCAATGGCAATCAGCCCCAGCATTTT.

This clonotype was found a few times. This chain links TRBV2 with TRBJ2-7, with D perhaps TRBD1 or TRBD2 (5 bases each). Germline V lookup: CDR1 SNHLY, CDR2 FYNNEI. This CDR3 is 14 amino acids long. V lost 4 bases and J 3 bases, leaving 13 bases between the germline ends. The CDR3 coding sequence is TGTGCCAGCAGTGTAGAGGGTCAGGGCTACGAGCAGTACTTC. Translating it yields CASSVEGQGYEQYF.

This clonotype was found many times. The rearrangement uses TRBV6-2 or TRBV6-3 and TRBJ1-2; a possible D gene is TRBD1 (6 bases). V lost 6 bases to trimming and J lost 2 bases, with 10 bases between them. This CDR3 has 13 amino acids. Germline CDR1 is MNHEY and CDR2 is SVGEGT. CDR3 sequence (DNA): TGTGCCAGCAGGGAAGGGGGGAACTATGGCTACACCTTC. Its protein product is CASREGGNYGYTF.

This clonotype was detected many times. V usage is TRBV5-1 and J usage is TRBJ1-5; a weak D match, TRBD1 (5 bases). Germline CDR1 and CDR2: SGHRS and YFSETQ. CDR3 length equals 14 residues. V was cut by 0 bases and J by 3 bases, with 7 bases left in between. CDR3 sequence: CASSLEGHNQPQHF. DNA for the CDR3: TGCGCCAGCAGCTTGGAGGGGCACAATCAGCCCCAGCATTTT.

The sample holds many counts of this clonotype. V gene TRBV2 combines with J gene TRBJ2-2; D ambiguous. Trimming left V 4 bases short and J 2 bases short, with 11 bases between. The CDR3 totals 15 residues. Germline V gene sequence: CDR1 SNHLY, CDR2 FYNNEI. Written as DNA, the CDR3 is TGTGCCAGCAGTGTTGCGCCGCAAAACACCGGGGAGCTGTTTTTT. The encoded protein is CASSVAPQNTGELFF.

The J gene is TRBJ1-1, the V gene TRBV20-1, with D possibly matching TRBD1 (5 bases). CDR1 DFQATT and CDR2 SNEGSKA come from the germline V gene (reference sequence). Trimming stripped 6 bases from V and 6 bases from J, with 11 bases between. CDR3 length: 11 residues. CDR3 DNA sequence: TGCAGTGCCCCTTTGGGGGCTGAAGCTTTCTTT. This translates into CSAPLGAEAFF.

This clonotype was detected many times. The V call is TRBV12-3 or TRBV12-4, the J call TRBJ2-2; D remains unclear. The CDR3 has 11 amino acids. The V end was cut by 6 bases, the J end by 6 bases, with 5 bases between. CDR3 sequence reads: CASSWSGELFF. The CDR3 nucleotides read TGTGCCAGCAGCTGGTCCGGGGAGCTGTTTTTT.

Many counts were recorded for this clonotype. CDR3 in DNA: TGTGCCAGCAGTTTTAGAGGGGGCCCACTACAACTGGGCTATGGCTACACCTTC. The encoded protein is CASSFRGGPLQLGYGYTF. The rearrangement uses TRBV27 and TRBJ1-2; 7 bases align to TRBD1. The V gene end was trimmed by 3 bases and the J gene end by 4 bases; junction bases not matched to a gene: 17. In germline, CDR1 is MNHEY, CDR2 SMNVEV (reference sequence). This CDR3 is 18 amino acids long.

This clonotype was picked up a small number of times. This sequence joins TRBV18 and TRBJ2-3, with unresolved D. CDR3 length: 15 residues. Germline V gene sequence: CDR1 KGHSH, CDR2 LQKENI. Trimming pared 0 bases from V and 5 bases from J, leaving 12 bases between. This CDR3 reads CASSPPGSPGDTQYF. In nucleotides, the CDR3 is TGTGCCAGCTCACCACCGGGGTCCCCCGGAGATACGCAGTATTTT.

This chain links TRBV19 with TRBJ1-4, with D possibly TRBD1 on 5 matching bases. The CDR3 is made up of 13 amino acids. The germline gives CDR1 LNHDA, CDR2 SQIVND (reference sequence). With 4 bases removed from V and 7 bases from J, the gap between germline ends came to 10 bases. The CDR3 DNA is TGTGCCAGTAGTAGGGGCGCCGTTGAAAAACTGTTTTTT. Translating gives CASSRGAVEKLFF.

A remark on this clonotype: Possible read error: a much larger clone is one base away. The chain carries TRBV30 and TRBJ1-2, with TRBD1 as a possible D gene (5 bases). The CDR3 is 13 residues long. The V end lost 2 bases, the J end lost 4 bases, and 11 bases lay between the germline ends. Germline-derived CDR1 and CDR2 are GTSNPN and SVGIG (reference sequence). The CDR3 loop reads CAWSSGGVYGYTF. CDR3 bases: TGTGCCTGGAGTTCCGGAGGGGTCTATGGCTACACCTTC.

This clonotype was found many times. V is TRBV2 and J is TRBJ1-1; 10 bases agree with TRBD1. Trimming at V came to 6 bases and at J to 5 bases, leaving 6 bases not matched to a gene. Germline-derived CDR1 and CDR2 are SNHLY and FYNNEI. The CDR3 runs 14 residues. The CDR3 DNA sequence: TGTGCCAGCAGCACGACAGGGGGCTATACTGAAGCTTTCTTT. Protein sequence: CASSTTGGYTEAFF. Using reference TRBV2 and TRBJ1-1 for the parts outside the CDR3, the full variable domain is EPEVTQTPSHQVTQMGQEVILRCVPISNHLYFYWYRQILGQKVEFLVSFYNNEISEKSEIFDDQFSVERPDGSNFTLKIRSTKLEDSAMYFCASSTTGGYTEAFFGQGTRLTVV.

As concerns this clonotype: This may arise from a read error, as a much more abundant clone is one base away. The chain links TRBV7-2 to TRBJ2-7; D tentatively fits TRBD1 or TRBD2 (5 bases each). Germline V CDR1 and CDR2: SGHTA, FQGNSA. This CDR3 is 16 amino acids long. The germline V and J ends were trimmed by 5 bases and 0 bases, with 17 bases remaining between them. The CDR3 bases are TGTGCCAGCAGCGTGATGGGACGGGCGAGCTCCTACGAGCAGTACTTC. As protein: CASSVMGRASSYEQYF.

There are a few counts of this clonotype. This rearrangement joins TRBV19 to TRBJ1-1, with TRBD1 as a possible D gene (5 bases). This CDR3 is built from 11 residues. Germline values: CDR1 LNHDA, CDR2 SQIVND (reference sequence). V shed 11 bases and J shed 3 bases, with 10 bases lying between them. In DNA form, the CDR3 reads TGTGCCCTACGGGGGGACACTGAAGCTTTCTTT. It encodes CALRGDTEAFF.

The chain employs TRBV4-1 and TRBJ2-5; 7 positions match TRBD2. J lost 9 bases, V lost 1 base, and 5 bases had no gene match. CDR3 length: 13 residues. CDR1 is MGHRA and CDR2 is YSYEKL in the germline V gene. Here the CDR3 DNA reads TGCGCCAGCAGCCAAGGTGCGCTAGCGGCCCAGTACTTC. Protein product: CASSQGALAAQYF.

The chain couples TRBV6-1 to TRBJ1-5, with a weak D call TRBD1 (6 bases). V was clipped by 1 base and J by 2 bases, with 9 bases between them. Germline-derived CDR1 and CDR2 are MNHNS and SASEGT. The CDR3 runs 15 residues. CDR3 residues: CASSEVGTRNQPQHF. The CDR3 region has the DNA TGTGCCAGCAGTGAAGTAGGGACACGCAATCAGCCCCAGCATTTT.

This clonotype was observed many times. The CDR3 region is CASIGFRRETQYF. The CDR3 DNA reads TGTGCCAGCATAGGGTTTAGACGGGAGACCCAGTACTTC. The rearrangement links TRBV2 to TRBJ2-5; no clear D gene. The CDR3 covers 13 residues. Germline V gene data show CDR1 as SNHLY and CDR2 as FYNNEI. V was shortened by 7 bases and J by 5 bases, with 14 bases between the two germline ends.

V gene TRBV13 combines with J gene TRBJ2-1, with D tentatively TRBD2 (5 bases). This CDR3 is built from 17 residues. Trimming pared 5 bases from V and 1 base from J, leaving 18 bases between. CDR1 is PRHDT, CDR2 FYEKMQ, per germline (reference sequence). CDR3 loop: CASSNAAREVSYNEQFF. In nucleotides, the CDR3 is TGTGCCAGCAGCAACGCTGCCCGGGAAGTATCCTACAATGAGCAGTTCTTC.

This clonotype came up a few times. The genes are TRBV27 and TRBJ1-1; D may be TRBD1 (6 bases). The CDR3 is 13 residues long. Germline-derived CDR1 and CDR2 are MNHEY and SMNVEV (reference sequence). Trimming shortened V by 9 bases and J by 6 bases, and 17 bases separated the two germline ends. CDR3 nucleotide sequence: TGTGCCAGTTCGGGCCTGACAGGCTCTGAAGCTTTCTTT. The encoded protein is CASSGLTGSEAFF.

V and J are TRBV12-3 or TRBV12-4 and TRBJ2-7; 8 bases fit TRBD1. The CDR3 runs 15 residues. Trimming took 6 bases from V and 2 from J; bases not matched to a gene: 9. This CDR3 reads CASREGTGPAYEQYF. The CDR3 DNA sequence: TGTGCCAGCAGGGAGGGGACAGGCCCAGCCTACGAGCAGTACTTC.

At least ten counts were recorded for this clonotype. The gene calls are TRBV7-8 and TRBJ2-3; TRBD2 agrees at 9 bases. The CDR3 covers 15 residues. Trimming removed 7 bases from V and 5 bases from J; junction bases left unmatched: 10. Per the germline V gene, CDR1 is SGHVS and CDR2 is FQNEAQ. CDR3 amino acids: CASNPGASGKDTQYF. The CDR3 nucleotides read TGTGCCAGCAACCCAGGGGCTAGCGGGAAAGATACGCAGTATTTT.

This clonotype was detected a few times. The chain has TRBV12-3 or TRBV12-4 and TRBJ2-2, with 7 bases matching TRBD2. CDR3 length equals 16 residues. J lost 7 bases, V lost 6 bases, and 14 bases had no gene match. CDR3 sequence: CASRPARWDYGGELFF. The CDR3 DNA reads TGTGCCAGCAGACCGGCTCGGTGGGACTATGGCGGGGAGCTGTTTTTT.